This TCR beta chain emerged from a study of identical twins. Study-wide results and caveats: Among beta out-of-frame sequences, excess sharing between twins appeared weaker. Findings depended on cross-sectional statistics rather than tracking the same donors.

With template switching, a universal primer site was added, and the cDNA carried unique molecular identifiers. TCRdb analysed the 5' RACE reads with MiXCR anew, one entry per CDR3 protein. The sample records hundreds of thousands of distinct CDR3 sequences, less than 10% being singletons. Per the germline V gene, CDR1 is SGDLS and CDR2 is YYNGEE. CDR3 length: 15 amino acids. The germline V and J ends were trimmed by 0 bases and 2 bases, with 11 bases remaining between them. To note about this clonotype: Antigen: not known.

The sample was also reused in another study, on yellow fever vaccine responses in identical twins.

The rearrangement links TRBV9 to TRBJ2-5; no reliable D call. This receptor was taken from a woman aged 18-29 years in good health. Sequencing was done on a sample of PBMCs. CDR3 nucleotides: TGTGCCAGCAGCGTAGGGTCATCCCCACAAGAGACCCAGTACTTC. Translated, it gives CASSVGSSPQETQYF.